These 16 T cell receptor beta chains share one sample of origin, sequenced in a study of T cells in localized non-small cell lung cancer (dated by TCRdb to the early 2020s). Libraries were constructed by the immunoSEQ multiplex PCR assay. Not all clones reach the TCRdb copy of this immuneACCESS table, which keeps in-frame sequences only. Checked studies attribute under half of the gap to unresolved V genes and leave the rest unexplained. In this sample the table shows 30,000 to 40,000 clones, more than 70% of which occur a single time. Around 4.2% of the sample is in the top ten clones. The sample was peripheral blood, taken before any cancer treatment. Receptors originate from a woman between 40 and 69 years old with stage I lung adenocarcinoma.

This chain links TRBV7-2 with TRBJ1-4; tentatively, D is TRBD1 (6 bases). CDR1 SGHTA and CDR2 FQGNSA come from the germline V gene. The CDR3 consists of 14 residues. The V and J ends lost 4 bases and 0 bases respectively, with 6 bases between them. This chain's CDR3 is CASSYRATNEKLFF. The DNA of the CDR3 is TGTGCCAGCAGCTACAGGGCAACTAATGAAAAACTGTTTTTT.

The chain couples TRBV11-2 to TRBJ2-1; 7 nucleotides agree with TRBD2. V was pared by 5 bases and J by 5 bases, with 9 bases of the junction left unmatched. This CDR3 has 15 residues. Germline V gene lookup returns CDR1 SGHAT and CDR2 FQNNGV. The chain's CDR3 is CASSGGNGLDNEQFF. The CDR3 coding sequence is TGTGCCAGCAGCGGCGGGAACGGACTAGACAATGAGCAGTTCTTC.

The CDR3: CASSLSGGTEAFF. In nucleotides, the CDR3 is TGTGCCAGCAGCTTATCAGGGGGCACTGAAGCTTTCTTT. V is TRBV25-1 and J is TRBJ1-1; TRBD1 matches 7 bases. The trim removed 6 bases at V and 4 bases at J, leaving 5 bases unmatched. The CDR3 covers 13 residues. The germline gives CDR1 MGHDK, CDR2 SYGVNS.

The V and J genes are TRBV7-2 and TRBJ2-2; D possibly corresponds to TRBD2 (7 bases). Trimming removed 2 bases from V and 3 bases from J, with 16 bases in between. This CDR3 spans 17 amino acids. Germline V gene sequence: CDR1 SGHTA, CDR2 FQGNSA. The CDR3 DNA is TGTGCCAGCAGCTTATGGGCGGGGGCTCGTGACACCGGGGAGCTGTTTTTT. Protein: CASSLWAGARDTGELFF.

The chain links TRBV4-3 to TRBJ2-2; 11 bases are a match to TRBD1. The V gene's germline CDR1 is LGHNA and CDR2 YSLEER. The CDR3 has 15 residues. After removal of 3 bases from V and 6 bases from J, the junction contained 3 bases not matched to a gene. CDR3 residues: CASSQDRGLPGELFF. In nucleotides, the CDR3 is TGCGCCAGCAGCCAGGACAGGGGGCTTCCCGGGGAGCTGTTTTTT.

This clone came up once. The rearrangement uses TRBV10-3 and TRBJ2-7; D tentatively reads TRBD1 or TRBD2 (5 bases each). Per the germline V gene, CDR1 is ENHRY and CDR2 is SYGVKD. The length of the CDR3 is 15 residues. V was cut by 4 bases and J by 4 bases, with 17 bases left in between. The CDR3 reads CAISGGTPKSYEQYF. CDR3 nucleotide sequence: TGTGCCATCAGTGGAGGGACGCCAAAATCATACGAGCAGTACTTC.

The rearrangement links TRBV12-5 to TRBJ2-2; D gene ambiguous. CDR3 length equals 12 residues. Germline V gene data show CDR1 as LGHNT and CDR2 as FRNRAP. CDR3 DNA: TGTGCGAGTCGAACGAGCACCGGGGAGCTGTTTTTT. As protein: CASRTSTGELFF.

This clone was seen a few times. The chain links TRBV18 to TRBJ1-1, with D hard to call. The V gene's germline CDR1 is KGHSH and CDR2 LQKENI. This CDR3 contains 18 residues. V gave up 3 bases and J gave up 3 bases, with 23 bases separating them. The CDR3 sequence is CASSPGFTYQERDTEAFF. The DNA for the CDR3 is TGTGCCAGCTCACCGGGTTTCACGTACCAAGAGCGGGACACTGAAGCTTTCTTT. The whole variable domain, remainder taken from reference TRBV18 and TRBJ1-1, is NAGVMQNPRHLVRRRGQEARLRCSPMKGHSHVYWYRQLPEEGLKFMVYLQKENIIDESGMPKERFSAEFPKEGPSILRIQQVVRGDSAAYFCASSPGFTYQERDTEAFFGQGTRLTVV.

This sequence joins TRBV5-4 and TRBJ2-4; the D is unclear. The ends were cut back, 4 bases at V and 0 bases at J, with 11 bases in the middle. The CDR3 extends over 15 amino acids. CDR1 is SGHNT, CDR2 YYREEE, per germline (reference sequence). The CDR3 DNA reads TGTGCCAGCAGCGAAGGACGAGTAGCCAAAAACATTCAGTACTTC. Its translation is CASSEGRVAKNIQYF.

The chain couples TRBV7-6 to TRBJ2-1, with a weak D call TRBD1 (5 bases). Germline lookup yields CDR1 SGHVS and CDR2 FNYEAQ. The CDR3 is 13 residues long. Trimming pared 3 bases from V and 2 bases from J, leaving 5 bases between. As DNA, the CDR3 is TGTGCCAGCAGCTTGACAGCCTACAATGAGCAGTTCTTC. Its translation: CASSLTAYNEQFF.

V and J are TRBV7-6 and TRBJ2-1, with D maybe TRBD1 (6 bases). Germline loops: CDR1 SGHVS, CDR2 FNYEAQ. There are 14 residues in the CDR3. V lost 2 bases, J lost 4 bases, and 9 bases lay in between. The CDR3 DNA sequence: TGTGCCAGCAGCTTAACCCAGGGGTACAATGAGCAGTTCTTC. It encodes CASSLTQGYNEQFF.

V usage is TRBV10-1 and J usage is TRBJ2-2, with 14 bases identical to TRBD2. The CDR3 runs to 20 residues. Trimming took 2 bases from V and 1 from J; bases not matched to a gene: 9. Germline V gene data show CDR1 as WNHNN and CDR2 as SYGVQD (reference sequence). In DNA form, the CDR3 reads TGCGCCAGCAGTGAGCCTGGGGGACTAGCGGGGGAAATGAACACCGGGGAGCTGTTTTTT. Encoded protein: CASSEPGGLAGEMNTGELFF.

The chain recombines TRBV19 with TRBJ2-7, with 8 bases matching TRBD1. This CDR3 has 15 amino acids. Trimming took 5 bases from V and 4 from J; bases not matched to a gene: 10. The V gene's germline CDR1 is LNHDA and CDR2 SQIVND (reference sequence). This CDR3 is CASSPDRDRRYEQYF. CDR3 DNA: TGTGCCAGTAGTCCCGACCGGGACAGGCGTTACGAGCAGTACTTC.

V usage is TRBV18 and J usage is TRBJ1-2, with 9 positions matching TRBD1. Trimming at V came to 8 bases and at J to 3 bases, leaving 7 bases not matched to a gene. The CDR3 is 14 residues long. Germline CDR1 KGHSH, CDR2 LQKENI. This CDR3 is CASVADRGYYGYTF. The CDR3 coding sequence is TGTGCCAGCGTGGCGGACAGGGGTTACTATGGCTACACCTTC.

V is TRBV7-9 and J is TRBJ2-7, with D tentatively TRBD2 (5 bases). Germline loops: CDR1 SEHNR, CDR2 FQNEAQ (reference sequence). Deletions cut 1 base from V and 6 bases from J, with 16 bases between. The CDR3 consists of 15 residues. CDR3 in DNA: TGTGCCAGCAGCTTAGTCGAGCGGACTGGGGTCGAGCAGTACTTC. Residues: CASSLVERTGVEQYF. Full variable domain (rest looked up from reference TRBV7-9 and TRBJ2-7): DTGVSQNPRHKITKRGQNVTFRCDPISEHNRLYWYRQTLGQGPEFLTYFQNEAQLEKSRLLSDRFSAERPKGSFSTLEIQRTEQGDSAMYLCASSLVERTGVEQYFGPGTRLTVT.

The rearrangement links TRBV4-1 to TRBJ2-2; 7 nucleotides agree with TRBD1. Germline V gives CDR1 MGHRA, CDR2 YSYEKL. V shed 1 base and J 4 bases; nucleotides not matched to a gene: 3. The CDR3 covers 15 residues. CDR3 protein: CASSQGDRATGELFF. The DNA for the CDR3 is TGCGCCAGCAGCCAAGGCGACAGGGCCACCGGGGAGCTGTTTTTT.